This T cell receptor beta chain originates from a study of shared clonotypes between healthy human individuals. Details on this clone: Other DNA sequences within the sample encode an identical CDR3.

Data came from immunoSEQ multiplex PCR; TCRdb stores just in-frame clones and leaves some out. The sample records some 2,500,000 clones, 80% to 95% being singletons. Deletions cut 4 bases from V and 5 bases from J, with 8 bases between. The CDR3 extends over 13 amino acids. CDR1 is KGHSH and CDR2 is LQKENI in the germline V gene. The chain combines TRBV18 with TRBJ1-4, with D unresolved. The clonotype originates from a man between 18 and 29 years old in good health. Some clones in this sample may be carry-over from other donors' samples. The sequenced material came from naive CD4+ T cells from PBMCs. Sample subset: CD45RA+ positively selected. The CDR3 region has the DNA TGTGCCAGCTCACGCGGCCGGAATGAAAAACTGTTTTTT. Translated, it gives CASSRGRNEKLFF.